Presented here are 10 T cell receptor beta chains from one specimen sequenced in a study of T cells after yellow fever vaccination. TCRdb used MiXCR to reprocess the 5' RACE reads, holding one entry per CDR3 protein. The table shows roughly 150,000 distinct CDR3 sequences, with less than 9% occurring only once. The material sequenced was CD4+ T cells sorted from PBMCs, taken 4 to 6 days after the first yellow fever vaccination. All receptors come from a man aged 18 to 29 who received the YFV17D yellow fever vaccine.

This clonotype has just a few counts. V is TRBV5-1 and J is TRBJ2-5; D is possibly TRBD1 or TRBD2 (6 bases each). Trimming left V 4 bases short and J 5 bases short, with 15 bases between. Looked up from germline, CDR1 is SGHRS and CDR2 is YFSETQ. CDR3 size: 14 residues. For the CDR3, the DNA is TGCGCCAGCAGCGGCAACGGGGGCAGGGAGACCCAGTACTTC. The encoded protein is CASSGNGGRETQYF.

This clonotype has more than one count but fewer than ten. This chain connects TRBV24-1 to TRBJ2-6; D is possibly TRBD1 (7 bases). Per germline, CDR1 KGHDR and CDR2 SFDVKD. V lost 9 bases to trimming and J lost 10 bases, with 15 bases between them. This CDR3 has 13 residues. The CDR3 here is CATGGQGVNVLTF. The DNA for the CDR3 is TGTGCCACCGGAGGGCAGGGGGTTAACGTCCTGACTTTC.

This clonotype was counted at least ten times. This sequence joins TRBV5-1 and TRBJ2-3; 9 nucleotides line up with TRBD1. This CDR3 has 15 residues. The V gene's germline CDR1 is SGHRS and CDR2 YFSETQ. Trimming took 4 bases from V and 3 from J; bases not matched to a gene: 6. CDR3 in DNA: TGCGCCAGCAGCGTTGTGACAGGGGGTACAGATACGCAGTATTTT. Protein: CASSVVTGGTDTQYF. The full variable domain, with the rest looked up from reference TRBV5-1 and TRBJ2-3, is KAGVTQTPRYLIKTRGQQVTLSCSPISGHRSVSWYQQTPGQGLQFLFEYFSETQRNKGNFPGRFSGRQFSNSRSEMNVSTLELGDSALYLCASSVVTGGTDTQYFGPGTRLTVL.

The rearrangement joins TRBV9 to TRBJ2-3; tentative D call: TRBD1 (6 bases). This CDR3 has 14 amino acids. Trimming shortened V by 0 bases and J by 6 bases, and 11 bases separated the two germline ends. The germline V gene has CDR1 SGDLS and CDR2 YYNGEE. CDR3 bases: TGTGCCAGCAGCGTAGAGGTGAGGGGGGATACGCAGTATTTT. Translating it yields CASSVEVRGDTQYF.

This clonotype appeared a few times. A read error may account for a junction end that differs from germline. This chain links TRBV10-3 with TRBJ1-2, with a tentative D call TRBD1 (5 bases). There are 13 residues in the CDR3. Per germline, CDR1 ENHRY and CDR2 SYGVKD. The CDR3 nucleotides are TGTGCCATCAGTGGCTCCCCCGGGGGTGGCTACACATTC. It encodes CAISGSPGGGYTF.

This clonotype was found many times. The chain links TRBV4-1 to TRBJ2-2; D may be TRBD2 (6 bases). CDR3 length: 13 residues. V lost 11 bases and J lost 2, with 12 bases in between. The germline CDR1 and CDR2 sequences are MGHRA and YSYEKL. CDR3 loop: CASRGLNTGELFF. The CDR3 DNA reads TGCGCCTCACGGGGACTCAACACCGGGGAGCTGTTTTTT.

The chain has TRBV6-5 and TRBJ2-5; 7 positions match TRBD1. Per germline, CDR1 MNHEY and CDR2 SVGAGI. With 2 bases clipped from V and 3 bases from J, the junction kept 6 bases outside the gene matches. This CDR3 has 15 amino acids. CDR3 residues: CASSYGFQGEETQYF. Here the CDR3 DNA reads TGTGCCAGCAGTTACGGTTTTCAGGGGGAAGAGACCCAGTACTTC.

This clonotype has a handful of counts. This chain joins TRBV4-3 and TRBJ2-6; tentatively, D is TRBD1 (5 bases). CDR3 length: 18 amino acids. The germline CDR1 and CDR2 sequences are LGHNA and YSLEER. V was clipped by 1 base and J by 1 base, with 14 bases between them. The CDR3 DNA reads TGCGCCAGCAGCCAAGTTCCAGGGAAGGGATCTGGGGCCAACGTCCTGACTTTC. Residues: CASSQVPGKGSGANVLTF.

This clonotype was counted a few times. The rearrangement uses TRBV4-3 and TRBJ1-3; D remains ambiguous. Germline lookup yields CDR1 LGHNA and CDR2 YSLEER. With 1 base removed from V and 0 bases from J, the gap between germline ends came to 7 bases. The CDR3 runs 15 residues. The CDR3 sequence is CASSQGEASGNTIYF. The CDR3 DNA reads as TGCGCCAGCAGCCAAGGGGAGGCCTCTGGAAACACCATATATTTT.

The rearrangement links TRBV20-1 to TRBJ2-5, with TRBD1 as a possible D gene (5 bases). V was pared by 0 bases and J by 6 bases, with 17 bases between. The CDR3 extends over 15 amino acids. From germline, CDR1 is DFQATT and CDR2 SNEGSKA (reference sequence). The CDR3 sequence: CSARDLGQGWKTQYF. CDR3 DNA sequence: TGCAGTGCTAGAGATCTGGGGCAGGGTTGGAAGACCCAGTACTTC.